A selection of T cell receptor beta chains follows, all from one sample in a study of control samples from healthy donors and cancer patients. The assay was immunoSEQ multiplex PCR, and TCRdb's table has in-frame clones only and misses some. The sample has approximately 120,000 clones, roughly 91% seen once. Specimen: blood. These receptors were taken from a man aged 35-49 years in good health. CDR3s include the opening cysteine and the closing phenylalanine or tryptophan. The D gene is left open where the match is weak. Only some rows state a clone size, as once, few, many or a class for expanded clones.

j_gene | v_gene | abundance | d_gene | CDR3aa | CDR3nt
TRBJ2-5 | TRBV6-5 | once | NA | CASSYPGGGETQYF | TGTGCCAGCAGTTACCCGGGCGGAGGAGAGACCCAGTACTTC
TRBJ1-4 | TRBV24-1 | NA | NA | CATSDGAGQNEKLFF | TGTGCCACCAGTGATGGGGCAGGCCAGAATGAAAAACTGTTTTTT
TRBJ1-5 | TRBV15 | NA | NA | CATSRLGVGDQPQHF | TGTGCCACCAGCAGATTAGGGGTGGGGGATCAGCCCCAGCATTTT
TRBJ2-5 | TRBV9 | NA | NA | CASSVVPRQTFETQYF | TGTGCCAGCAGCGTAGTGCCTCGTCAGACCTTCGAGACCCAGTACTTC
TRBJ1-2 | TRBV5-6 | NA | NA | CASSQTGPLRGYTF | TGTGCCAGCAGCCAGACGGGCCCCCTACGTGGCTACACCTTC
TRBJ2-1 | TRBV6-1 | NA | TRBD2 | CASSELSAGGDEQFF | TGTGCCAGCAGTGAACTGTCAGCGGGGGGAGATGAGCAGTTCTTC
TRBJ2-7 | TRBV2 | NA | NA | CASRGEYEQYF | TGTGCCAGCAGGGGAGAGTACGAGCAGTACTTC
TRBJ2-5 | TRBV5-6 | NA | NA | CASSLDREVAQYF | TGTGCCAGCAGCTTAGATAGGGAGGTCGCCCAGTACTTC
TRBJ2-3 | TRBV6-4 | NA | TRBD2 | CASSAAGGMGTDTQYF | TGTGCCAGCAGTGCCGCGGGGGGCATGGGCACAGATACGCAGTATTTT
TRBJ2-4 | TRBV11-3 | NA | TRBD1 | CASSFRQGGDIQYF | TGTGCCAGCAGCTTCCGACAGGGGGGGGACATTCAGTACTTC
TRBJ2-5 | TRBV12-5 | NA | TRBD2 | CASGLVLGGGQETQYF | TGTGCTAGTGGTTTGGTACTTGGGGGGGGGCAAGAGACCCAGTACTTC
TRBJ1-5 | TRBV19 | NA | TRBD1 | CASSIPTGGNQPQHF | TGTGCCAGTAGTATCCCGACAGGGGGCAATCAGCCCCAGCATTTT
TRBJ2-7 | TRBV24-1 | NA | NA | CATSDTSQGSIHSEQYF | TGTGCCACCAGTGATACCTCTCAGGGGAGCATCCACAGCGAGCAGTACTTC
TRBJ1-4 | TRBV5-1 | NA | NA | CASSLVQVTENEKLFF | TGCGCCAGCAGCTTGGTTCAGGTGACAGAGAATGAAAAACTGTTTTTT
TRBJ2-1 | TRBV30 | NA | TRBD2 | CAWRRSGGNNEQFF | TGTGCCTGGAGACGTAGCGGGGGAAACAATGAGCAGTTCTTC
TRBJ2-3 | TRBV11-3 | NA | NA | CASSRQSTDTQYF | TGTGCCAGCAGCCGGCAGAGCACAGATACGCAGTATTTT